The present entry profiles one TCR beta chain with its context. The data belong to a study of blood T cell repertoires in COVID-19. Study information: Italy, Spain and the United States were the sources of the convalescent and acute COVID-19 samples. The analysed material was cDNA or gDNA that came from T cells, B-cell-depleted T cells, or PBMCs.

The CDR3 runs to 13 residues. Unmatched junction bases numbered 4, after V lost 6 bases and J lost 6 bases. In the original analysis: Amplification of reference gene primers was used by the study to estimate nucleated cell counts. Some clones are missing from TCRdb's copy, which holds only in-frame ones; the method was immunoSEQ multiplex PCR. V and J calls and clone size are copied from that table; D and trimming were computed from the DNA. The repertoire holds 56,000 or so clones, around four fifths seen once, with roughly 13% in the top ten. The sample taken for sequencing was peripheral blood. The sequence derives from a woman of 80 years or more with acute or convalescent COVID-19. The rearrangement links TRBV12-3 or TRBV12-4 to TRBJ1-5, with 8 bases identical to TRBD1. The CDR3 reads CASSQGAAQPQHF. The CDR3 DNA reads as TGTGCCAGCAGCCAGGGGGCAGCTCAGCCCCAGCATTTT.